This T cell receptor beta chain was identified during a study of vaccination effects on CD4 cells after COVID-19. Details on this clone: Its antigen is as yet unknown.

The culture ran for roughly ten days before CD4+ T cells were isolated. Participants completed two doses of the BNT162b2 or mRNA-1273 vaccine. Half-medium exchanges with IL-2 medium took place on days 3 and 7. Profiling relied on immunoSEQ multiplex PCR, and the TCRdb table lists in-frame clones only, not all of them. Altogether 66,000 or so clones are present, 74% being singletons, with the ten largest covering about 2.2%. Sequencing was performed on CD4+ T cells from PBMCs cultured without peptide, taken after COVID-19 vaccination. This sequence originates from a human donor who received a COVID-19 vaccine.

The CDR3 loop reads CASSGNGYNQPQHF. CDR3 nucleotides: TGTGCCAGCAGTGGGAACGGATACAATCAGCCCCAGCATTTT. The chain uses TRBV2 and TRBJ1-5, with D unclear. V lost 4 bases to trimming and J lost 3 bases, with 10 bases between them. In germline, CDR1 is SNHLY, CDR2 FYNNEI. The CDR3 is made up of 14 amino acids.